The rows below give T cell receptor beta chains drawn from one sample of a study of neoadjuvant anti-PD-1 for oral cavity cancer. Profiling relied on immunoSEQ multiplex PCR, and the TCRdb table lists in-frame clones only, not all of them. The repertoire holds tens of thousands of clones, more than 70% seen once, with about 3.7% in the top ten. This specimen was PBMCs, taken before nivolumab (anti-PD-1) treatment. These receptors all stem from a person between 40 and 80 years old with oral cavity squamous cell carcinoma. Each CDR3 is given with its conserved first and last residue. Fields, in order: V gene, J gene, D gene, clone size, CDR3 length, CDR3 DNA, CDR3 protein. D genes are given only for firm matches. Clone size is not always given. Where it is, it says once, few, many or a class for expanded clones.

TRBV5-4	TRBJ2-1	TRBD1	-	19	TGTGCCAGCAGCTCCCAGACAGGGGGGAGATTGAGCTCCTACAATGAGCAGTTCTTC	CASSSQTGGRLSSYNEQFF
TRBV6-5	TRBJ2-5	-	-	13	TGTGCCAGCAGACAAGGACGGAGGGAGACCCAGTACTTC	CASRQGRRETQYF
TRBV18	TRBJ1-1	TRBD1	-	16	TGTGCCAGCTCACCCAGTCCCGGGACAGGGAACACTGAAGCTTTCTTT	CASSPSPGTGNTEAFF
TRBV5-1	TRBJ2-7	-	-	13	TGCGCCAGCAGCCGCACAGGGATCGACGAGCAGTACTTC	CASSRTGIDEQYF
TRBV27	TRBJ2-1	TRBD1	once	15	TGTGCCAGCAGCTATACAGGGGGCTTTAGTCATGAGCAGTTCTTC	CASSYTGGFSHEQFF
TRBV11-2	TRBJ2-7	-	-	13	TGTGCCAGCAGCCACCTGGGGAGCTACGAGCAGTACTTC	CASSHLGSYEQYF
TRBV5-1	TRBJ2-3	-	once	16	TGCGCCAGCAGCTTGGGTTTGGGGCAGGGAGGAGATACGCAGTATTTT	CASSLGLGQGGDTQYF
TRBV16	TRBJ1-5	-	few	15	TGTGCCAGCAGCCAAAGAGGCAGCCGCAATCAGCCCCAGCATTTT	CASSQRGSRNQPQHF
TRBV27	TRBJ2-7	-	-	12	TGTGCCAGCAGAGACAGGATCTACGAGCAGTACTTC	CASRDRIYEQYF
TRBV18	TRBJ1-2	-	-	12	TGTGCCAGCTCACCGGAAACCTATGGCTACACCTTC	CASSPETYGYTF
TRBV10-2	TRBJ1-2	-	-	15	TGCGCCAGCAGTGTTTTTTTAATGGGCGCTGGTGGCTACACCTTC	CASSVFLMGAGGYTF
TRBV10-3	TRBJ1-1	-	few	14	TGTGCCATCAGTGGCAGTCTTATGAACACTGAAGCTTTCTTT	CAISGSLMNTEAFF
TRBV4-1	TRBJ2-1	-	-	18	TGCGCCAGCAGCCAAGATGGTGGAGGGACAAGAGGGGAACGTGAGCAGTTCTTC	CASSQDGGGTRGEREQFF
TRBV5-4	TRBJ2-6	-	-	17	TGTGCCAGCAGCTTTTCCGTTGGGGACTCTGGGGCCAACGTCCTGACTTTC	CASSFSVGDSGANVLTF
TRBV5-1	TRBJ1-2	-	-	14	TGCGCCAGCACCCCGTCCGCCACAGGGAATGGCTACACCTTC	CASTPSATGNGYTF